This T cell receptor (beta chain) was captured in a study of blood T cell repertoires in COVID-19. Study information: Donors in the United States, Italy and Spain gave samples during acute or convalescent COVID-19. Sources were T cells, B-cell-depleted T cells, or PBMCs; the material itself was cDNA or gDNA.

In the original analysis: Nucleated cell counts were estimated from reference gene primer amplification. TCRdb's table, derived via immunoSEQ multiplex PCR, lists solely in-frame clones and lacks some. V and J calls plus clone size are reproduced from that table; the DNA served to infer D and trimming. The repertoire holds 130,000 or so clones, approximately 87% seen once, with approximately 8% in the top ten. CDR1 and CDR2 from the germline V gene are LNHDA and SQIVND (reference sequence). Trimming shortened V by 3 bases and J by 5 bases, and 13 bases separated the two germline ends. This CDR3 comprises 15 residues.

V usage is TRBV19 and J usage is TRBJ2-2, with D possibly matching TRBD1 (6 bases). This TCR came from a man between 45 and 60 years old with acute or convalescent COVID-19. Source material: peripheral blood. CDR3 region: CASSIRGGRTGELFF. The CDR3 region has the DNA TGTGCCAGTAGTATTCGAGGGGGAAGGACCGGGGAGCTGTTTTTT.